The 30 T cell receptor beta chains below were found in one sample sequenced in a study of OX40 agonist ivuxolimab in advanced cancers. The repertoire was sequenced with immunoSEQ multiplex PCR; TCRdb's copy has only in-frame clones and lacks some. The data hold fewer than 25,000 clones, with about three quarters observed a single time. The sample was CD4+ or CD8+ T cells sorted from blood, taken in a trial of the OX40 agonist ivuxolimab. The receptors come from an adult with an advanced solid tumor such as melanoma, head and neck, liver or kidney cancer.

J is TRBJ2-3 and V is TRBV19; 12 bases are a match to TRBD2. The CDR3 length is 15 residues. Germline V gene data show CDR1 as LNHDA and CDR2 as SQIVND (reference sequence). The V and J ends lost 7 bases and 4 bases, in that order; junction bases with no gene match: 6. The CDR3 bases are TGTGCCAGTATTCTGACTAGCGGGAGTTCAGATACGCAGTATTTT. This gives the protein CASILTSGSSDTQYF.

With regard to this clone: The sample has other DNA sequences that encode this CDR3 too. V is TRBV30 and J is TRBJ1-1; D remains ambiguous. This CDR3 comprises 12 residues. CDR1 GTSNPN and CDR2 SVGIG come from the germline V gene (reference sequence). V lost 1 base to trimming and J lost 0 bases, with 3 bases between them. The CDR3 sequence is CAWSAMNTEAFF. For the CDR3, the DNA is TGTGCCTGGAGTGCCATGAACACTGAAGCTTTCTTT.

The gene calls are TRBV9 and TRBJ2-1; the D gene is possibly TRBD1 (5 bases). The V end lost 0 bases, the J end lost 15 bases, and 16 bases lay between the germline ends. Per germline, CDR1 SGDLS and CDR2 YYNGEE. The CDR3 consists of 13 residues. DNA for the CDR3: TGTGCCAGCAGCGTAGTACCTGAAGGGGTTCGGTTCTTC. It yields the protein CASSVVPEGVRFF. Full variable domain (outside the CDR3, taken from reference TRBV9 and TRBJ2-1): DSGVTQTPKHLITATGQRVTLRCSPRSGDLSVYWYQQSLDQGLQFLIQYYNGEERAKGNILERFSAQQFPDLHSELNLSSLELGDSALYFCASSVVPEGVRFFGPGTRLTVL.

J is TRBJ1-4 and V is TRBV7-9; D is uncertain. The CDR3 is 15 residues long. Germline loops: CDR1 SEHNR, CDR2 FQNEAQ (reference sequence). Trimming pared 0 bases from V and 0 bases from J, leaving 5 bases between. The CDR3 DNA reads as TGTGCCAGCAGCTTAGCTGGTGCAACTAATGAAAAACTGTTTTTT. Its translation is CASSLAGATNEKLFF.

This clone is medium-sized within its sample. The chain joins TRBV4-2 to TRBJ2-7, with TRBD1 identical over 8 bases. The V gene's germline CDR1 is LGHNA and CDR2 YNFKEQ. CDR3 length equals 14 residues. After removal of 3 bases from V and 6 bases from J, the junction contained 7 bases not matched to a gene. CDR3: CASSQGQGAGEQYF. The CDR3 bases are TGTGCCAGCAGCCAGGGCCAGGGGGCAGGCGAGCAGTACTTC.

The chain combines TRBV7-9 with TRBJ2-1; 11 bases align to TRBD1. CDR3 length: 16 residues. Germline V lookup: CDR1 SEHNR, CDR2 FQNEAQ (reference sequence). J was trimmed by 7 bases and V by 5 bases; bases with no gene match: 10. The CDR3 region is CASSPKAGQGVNEQFF. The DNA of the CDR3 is TGTGCCAGCAGCCCAAAGGCGGGACAGGGGGTGAATGAGCAGTTCTTC.

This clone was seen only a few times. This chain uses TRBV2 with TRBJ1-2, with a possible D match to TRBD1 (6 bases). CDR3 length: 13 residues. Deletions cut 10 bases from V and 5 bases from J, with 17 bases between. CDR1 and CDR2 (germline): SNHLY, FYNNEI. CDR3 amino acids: CATRGFTGYGYTF. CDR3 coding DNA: TGTGCCACCAGGGGATTTACAGGGTATGGCTACACCTTC.

The CDR3 DNA sequence: TGTGCCAGCAGCCCAGGAGCAGATACGCAGTATTTT. It yields the protein CASSPGADTQYF. The rearrangement links TRBV9 to TRBJ2-3; D remains unclear. CDR1 SGDLS and CDR2 YYNGEE come from the germline V gene. V lost 4 bases to trimming and J lost 4 bases, with 7 bases between them. The length of the CDR3 is 12 residues. The whole variable domain, remainder taken from reference TRBV9 and TRBJ2-3, is DSGVTQTPKHLITATGQRVTLRCSPRSGDLSVYWYQQSLDQGLQFLIQYYNGEERAKGNILERFSAQQFPDLHSELNLSSLELGDSALYFCASSPGADTQYFGPGTRLTVL.

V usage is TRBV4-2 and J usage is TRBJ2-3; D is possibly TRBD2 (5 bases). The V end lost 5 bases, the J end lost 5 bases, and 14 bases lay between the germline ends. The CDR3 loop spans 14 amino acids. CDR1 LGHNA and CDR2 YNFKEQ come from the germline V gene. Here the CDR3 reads CASSLTRGLDTQYF. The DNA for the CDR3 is TGTGCCAGCAGCTTAACTCGGGGTTTAGATACGCAGTATTTT.

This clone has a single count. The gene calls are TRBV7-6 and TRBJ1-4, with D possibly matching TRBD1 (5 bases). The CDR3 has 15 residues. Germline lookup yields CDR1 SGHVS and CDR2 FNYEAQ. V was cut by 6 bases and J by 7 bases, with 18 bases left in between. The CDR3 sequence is CASSPIAGRSEKLFF. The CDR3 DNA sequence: TGTGCCAGCAGTCCCATCGCAGGGAGGAGTGAAAAACTGTTTTTT.

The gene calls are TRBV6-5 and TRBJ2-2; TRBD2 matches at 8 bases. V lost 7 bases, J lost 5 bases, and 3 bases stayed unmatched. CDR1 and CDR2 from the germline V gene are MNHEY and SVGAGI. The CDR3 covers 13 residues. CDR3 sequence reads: CASTTGGTGELFF. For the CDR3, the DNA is TGTGCCAGCACCACGGGGGGGACCGGGGAGCTGTTTTTT.

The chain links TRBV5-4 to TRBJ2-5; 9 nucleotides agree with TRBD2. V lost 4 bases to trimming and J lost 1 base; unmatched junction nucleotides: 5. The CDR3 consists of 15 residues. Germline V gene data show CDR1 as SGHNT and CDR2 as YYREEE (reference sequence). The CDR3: CASSPRLAVQETQYF. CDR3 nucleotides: TGTGCCAGCAGCCCACGACTAGCGGTCCAAGAGACCCAGTACTTC.

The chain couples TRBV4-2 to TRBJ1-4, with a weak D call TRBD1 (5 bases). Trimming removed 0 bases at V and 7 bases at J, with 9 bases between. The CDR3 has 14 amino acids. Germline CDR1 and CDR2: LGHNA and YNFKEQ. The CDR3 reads CASSQEGGREKLFF. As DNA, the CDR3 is TGTGCCAGCAGCCAAGAGGGGGGTCGTGAAAAACTGTTTTTT.

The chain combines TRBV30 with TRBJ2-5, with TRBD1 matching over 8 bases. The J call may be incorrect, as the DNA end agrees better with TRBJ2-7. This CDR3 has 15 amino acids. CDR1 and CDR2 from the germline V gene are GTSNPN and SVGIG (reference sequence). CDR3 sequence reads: CAWSLGQGRRHEQYF. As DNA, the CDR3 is TGTGCCTGGAGCCTCGGACAGGGAAGGCGCCACGAGCAGTACTTC.

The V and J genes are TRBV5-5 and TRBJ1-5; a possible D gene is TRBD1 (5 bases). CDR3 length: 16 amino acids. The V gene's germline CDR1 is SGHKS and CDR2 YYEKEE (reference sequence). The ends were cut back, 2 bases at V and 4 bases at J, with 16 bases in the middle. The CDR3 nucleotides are TGTGCCAGCAGCTTAGATCCGGGGCAGAGGAATCAGCCCCAGCATTTT. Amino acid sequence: CASSLDPGQRNQPQHF.

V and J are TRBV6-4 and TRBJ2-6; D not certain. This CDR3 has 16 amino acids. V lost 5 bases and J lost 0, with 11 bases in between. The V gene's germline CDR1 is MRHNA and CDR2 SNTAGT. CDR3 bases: TGTGCCAGCAGTCCGGAAGGGTTCTCTGGGGCCAACGTCCTGACTTTC. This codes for CASSPEGFSGANVLTF.

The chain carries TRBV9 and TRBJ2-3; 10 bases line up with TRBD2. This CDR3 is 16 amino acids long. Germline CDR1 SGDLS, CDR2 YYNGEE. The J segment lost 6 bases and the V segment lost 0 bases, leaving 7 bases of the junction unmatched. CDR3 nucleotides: TGTGCCAGCAGCGTAGAAGCGGGAGGGCCATCCGATACGCAGTATTTT. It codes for CASSVEAGGPSDTQYF.

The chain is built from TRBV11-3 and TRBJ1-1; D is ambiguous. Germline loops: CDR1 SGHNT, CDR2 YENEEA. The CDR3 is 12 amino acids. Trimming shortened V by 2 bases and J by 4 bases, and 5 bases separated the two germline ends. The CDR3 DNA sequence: TGTGCCAGCAGCTTATCGGCCACTGAAGCTTTCTTT. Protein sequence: CASSLSATEAFF.

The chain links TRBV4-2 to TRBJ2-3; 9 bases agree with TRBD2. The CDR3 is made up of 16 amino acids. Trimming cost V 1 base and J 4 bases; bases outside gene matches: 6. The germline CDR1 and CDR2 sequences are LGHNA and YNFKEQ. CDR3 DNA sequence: TGTGCCAGCAGCCAAGTCTCAGCGGGGGGATCAGATACGCAGTATTTT. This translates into CASSQVSAGGSDTQYF.

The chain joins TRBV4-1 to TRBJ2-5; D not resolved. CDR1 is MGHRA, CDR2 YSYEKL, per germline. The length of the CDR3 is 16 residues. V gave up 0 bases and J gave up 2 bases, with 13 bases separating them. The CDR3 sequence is CASSQDTWGTQETQYF. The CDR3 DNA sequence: TGCGCCAGCAGCCAAGATACGTGGGGTACACAAGAGACCCAGTACTTC.

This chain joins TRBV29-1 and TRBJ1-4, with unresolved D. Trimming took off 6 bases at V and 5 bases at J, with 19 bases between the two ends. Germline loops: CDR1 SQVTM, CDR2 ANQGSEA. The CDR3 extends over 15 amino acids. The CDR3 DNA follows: TGCAGCGTCGCACAAAGCCGCACAGAGAATGAAAAACTGTTTTTT. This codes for CSVAQSRTENEKLFF.

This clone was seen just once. CDR3: CASSQDGTANSYEQYF. CDR3 bases: TGCGCCAGCAGCCAAGATGGGACAGCCAACTCCTACGAGCAGTACTTC. The J gene is TRBJ2-7, the V gene TRBV4-1; 7 nucleotides agree with TRBD1. J was trimmed by 0 bases and V by 0 bases; bases with no gene match: 5. CDR1 is MGHRA, CDR2 YSYEKL, per germline. The CDR3 spans 16 residues.

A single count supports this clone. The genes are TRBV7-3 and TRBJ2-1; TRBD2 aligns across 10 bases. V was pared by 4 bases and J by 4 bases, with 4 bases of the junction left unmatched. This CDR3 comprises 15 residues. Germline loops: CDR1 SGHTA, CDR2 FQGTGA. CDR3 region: CASSSGLAAYNEQFF. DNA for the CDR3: TGTGCCAGCAGCTCCGGACTAGCGGCATACAATGAGCAGTTCTTC. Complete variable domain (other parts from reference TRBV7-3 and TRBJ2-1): GAGVSQTPSNKVTEKGKYVELRCDPISGHTALYWYRQSLGQGPEFLIYFQGTGAADDSGLPNDRFFAVRPEGSVSTLKIQRTERGDSAVYLCASSSGLAAYNEQFFGPGTRLTVL.

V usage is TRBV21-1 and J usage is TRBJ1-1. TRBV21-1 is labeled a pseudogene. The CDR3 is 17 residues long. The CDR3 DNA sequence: TGTGCCAGCAGCAAAGTTTTATGGGGGGTTCTGAACACTGAAGCTTTCTTT. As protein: CASSKVLWGVLNTEAFF.

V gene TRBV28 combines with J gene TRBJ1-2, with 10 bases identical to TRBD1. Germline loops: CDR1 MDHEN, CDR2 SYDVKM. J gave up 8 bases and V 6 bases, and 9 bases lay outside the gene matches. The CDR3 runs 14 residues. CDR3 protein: CASSLRQGASGYTF. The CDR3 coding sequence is TGTGCCAGCAGCCTTCGACAGGGGGCATCGGGCTACACCTTC.

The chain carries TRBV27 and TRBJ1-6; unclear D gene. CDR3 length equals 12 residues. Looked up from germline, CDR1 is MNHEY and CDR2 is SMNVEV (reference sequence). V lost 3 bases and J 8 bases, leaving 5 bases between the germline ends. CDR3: CASSFRDSPLHF. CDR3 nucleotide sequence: TGTGCCAGCAGTTTTCGGGATTCACCCCTCCACTTT.

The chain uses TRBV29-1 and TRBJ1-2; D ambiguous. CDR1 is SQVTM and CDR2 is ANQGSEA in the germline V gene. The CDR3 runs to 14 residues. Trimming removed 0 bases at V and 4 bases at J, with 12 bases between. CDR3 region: CSVEDTRKLYGYTF. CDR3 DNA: TGCAGCGTTGAAGATACAAGGAAGCTCTATGGCTACACCTTC.

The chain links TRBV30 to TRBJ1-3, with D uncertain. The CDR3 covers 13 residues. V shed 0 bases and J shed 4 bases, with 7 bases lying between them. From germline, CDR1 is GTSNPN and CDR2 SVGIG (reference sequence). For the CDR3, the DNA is TGTGCCTGGAGTGTAGCGGGGGGAAACACCATATATTTT. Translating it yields CAWSVAGGNTIYF.

For the CDR3, the DNA is TGTGCCAGCAGCTTAGGAGGCGGGGGGGCCTGGGCAGATACGCAGTATTTT. Translated, it gives CASSLGGGGAWADTQYF. This chain links TRBV7-2 with TRBJ2-3; 9 nucleotides align to TRBD2. With 1 base clipped from V and 4 bases from J, the junction kept 9 bases outside the gene matches. Per germline, CDR1 SGHTA and CDR2 FQGNSA. This CDR3 is 17 amino acids long.

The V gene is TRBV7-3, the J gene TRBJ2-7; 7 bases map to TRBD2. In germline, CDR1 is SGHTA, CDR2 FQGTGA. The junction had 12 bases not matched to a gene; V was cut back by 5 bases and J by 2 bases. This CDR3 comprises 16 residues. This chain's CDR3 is CASSPKREGLTYEQYF. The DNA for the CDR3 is TGTGCCAGCAGCCCAAAGAGGGAGGGCTTAACCTACGAGCAGTACTTC.